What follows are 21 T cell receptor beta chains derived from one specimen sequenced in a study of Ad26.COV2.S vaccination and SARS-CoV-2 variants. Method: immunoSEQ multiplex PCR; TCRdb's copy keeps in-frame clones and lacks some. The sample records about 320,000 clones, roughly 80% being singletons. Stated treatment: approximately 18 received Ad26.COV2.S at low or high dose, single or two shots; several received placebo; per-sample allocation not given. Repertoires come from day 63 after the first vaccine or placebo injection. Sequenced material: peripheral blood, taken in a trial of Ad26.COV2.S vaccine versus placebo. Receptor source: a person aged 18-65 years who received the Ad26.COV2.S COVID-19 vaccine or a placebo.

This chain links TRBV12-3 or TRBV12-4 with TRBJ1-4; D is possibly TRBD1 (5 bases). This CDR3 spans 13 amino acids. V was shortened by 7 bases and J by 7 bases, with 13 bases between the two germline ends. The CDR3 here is CASTAGGGEKLFF. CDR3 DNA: TGTGCCAGCACCGCGGGGGGAGGTGAAAAACTGTTTTTT.

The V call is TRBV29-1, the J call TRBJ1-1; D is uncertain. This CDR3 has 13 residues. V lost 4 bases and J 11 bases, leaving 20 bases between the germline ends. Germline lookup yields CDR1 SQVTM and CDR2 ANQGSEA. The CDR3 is CSVASRAYQQAFF. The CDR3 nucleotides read TGCAGCGTTGCCAGCCGAGCCTACCAACAGGCTTTCTTT.

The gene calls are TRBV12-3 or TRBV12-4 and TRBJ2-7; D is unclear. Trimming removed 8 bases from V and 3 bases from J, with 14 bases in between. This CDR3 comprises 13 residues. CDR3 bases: TGTGCCAGCCGAACTCACGGCTACTACGAGCAGTACTTC. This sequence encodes CASRTHGYYEQYF.

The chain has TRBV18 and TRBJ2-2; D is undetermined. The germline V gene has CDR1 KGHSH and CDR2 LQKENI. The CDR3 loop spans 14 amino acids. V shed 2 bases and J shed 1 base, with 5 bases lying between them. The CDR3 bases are TGTGCCAGCTCACCATCGGTGAACACCGGGGAGCTGTTTTTT. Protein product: CASSPSVNTGELFF.

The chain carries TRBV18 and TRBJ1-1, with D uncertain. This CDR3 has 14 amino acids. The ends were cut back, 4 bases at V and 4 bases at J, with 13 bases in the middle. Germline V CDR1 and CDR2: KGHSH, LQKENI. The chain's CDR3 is CASSLKRSPTEAFF. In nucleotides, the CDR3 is TGTGCCAGCTCACTTAAGAGGAGCCCCACTGAAGCTTTCTTT.

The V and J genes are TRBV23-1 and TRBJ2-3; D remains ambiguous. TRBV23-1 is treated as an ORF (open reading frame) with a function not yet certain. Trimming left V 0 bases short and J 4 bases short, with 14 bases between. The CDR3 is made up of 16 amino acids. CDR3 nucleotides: TGCGCCAGCAGTCAATCGGCAGTTATAGTCTCAGATACGCAGTATTTT. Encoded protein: CASSQSAVIVSDTQYF.

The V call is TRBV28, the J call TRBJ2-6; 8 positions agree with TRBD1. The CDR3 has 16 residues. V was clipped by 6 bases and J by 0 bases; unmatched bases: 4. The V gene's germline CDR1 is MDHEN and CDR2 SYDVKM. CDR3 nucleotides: TGTGCCAGCAGCCGGGACAGGCACTCTGGGGCCAACGTCCTGACTTTC. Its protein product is CASSRDRHSGANVLTF.

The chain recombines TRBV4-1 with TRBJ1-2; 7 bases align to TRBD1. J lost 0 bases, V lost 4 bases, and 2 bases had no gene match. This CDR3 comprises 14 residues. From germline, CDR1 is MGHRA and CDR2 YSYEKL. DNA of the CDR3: TGCGCCAGCAGCCGGGACAGAGCTAACTATGGCTACACCTTC. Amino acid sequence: CASSRDRANYGYTF.

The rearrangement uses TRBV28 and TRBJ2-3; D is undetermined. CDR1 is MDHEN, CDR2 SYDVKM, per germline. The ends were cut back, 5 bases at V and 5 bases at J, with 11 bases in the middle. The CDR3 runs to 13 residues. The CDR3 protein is CASSVGWQDTQYF. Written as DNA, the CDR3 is TGTGCCAGCAGTGTCGGGTGGCAAGATACGCAGTATTTT.

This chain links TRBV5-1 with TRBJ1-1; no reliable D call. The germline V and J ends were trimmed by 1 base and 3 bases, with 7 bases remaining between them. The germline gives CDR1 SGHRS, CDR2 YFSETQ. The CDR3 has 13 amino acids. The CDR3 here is CASSLNGDTEAFF. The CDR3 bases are TGCGCCAGCAGCTTGAATGGGGACACTGAAGCTTTCTTT. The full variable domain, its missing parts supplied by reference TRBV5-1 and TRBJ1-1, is KAGVTQTPRYLIKTRGQQVTLSCSPISGHRSVSWYQQTPGQGLQFLFEYFSETQRNKGNFPGRFSGRQFSNSRSEMNVSTLELGDSALYLCASSLNGDTEAFFGQGTRLTVV.

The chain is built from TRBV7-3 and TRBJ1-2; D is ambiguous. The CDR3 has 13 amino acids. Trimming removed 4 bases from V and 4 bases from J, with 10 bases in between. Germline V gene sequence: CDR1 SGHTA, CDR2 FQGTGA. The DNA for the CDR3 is TGTGCCAGCAGCTCCACCGAAGTCTATGGCTACACCTTC. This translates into CASSSTEVYGYTF.

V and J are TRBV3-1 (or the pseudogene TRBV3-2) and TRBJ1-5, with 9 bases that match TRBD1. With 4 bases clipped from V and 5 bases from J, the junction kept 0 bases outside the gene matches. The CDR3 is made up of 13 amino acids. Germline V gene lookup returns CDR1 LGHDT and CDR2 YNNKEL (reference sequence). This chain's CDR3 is CASSRDRDQPQHF. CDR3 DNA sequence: TGTGCCAGCAGCCGGGACAGGGATCAGCCCCAGCATTTT.

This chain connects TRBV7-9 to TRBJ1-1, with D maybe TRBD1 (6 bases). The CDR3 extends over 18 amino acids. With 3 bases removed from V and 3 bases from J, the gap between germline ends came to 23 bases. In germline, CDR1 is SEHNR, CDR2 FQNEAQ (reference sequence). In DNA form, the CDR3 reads TGTGCCAGCAGCTTTCCATACCCAGGGGACCCCCTGGACACTGAAGCTTTCTTT. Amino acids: CASSFPYPGDPLDTEAFF.

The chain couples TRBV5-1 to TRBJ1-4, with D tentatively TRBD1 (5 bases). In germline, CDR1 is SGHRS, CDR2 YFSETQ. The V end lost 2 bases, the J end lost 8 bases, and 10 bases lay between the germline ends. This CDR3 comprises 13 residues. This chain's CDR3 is CASSFGGDEKLFF. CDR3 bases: TGCGCCAGCAGCTTCGGGGGAGACGAAAAACTGTTTTTT.

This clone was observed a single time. CDR3 in amino acids: CASSWTLAGEGYEQYF. The CDR3 nucleotides are TGCGCCAGCAGCTGGACTTTAGCGGGGGAAGGCTACGAGCAGTACTTC. The chain links TRBV5-1 to TRBJ2-7, with TRBD2 matching 9 bases. The CDR3 has 16 residues. Germline CDR1 SGHRS, CDR2 YFSETQ. The junction had 10 bases not matched to a gene; V was cut back by 3 bases and J by 3 bases.

The CDR3 protein is CASSQEMQGGTDTQYF. In DNA, the CDR3 is TGTGCCAGCAGCCAAGAGATGCAGGGGGGCACAGATACGCAGTATTTT. The genes are TRBV3-1 (or the pseudogene TRBV3-2) and TRBJ2-3; 7 nucleotides match TRBD1. Germline trimming cut 0 bases from V and 1 base from J; bases unmatched to any gene: 4. CDR3 length: 16 amino acids. Germline assignment: CDR1 LGHDT and CDR2 YNNKEL (reference sequence).

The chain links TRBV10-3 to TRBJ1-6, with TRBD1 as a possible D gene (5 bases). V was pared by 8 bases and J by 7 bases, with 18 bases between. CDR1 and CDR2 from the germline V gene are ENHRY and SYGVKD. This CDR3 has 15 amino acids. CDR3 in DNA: TGTGCCATCTCCCAAGGATCGGGGGGGAATTCACCCCTCCACTTT. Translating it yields CAISQGSGGNSPLHF.

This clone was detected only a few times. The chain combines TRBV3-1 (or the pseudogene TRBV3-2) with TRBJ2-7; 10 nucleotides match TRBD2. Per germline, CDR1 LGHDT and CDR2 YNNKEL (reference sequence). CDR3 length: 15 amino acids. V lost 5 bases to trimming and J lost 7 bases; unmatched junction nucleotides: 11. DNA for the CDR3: TGTGCCAGCAGCAACAGACTAGCGGGTCCTCTAGAGCAGTACTTC. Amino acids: CASSNRLAGPLEQYF.

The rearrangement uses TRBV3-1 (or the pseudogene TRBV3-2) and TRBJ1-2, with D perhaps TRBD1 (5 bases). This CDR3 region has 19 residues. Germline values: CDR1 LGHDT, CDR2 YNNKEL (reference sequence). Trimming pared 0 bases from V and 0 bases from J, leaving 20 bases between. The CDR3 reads CASSQEPWTGPHSNYGYTF. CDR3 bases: TGTGCCAGCAGCCAAGAACCCTGGACGGGGCCCCACTCTAACTATGGCTACACCTTC.

The CDR3 loop is CASSSQGLANYGYTF. DNA of the CDR3: TGTGCCAGCAGCTCACAGGGCCTAGCTAACTATGGCTACACCTTC. The genes are TRBV7-2 and TRBJ1-2; possible D gene TRBD1, 6 bases. The CDR3 is 15 residues long. Trimming cost V 4 bases and J 0 bases, with 12 bases left between them. Per the germline V gene, CDR1 is SGHTA and CDR2 is FQGNSA.

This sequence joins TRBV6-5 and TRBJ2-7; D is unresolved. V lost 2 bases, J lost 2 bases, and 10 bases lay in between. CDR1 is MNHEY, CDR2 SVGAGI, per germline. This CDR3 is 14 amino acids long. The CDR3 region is CASSYKVAAYEQYF. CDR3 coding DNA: TGTGCCAGCAGTTACAAAGTGGCAGCCTACGAGCAGTACTTC.